This TCR beta chain was captured in a study of cytomegalovirus exposure and HLA in healthy donors. Study-wide results and limits: It has been reported that TCR beta sequences accurately predicted the HLA-A and HLA-B alleles of most subjects. Earlier analysis yielded a pattern in which most TCR beta V segments were productive about 90% or about 30% of the time. Investigators reported fewer than 200 TCR beta chains as tied to cytomegalovirus.

60 Vbeta and 13 Jbeta primers were used in PCR. Here immunoSEQ multiplex PCR was the method, and the copy in TCRdb shows in-frame clones only, minus some. The repertoire holds 30,000 to 40,000 clones, roughly 84% seen once, with about 3.5% in the top ten. The ends lost 8 bases at V and 3 bases at J; junction bases unmatched: 6. This CDR3 spans 14 amino acids. Germline lookup yields CDR1 SGHVS and CDR2 FQNEAQ. This clone was seen only once. Its antigen is undetermined. The receptor's source is a woman younger than 35 in good health and CMV-seronegative. Sequencing was done on a sample of PBMCs. The chain employs TRBV7-8 and TRBJ1-1, with TRBD1 identical over 10 bases. CDR3 DNA: TGTGCCAGCGTATCGACAGGGGGCCACACTGAAGCTTTCTTT. Residues: CASVSTGGHTEAFF. The full variable domain, completed using reference TRBV7-8 and TRBJ1-1, is GAGVSQSPRYKVAKRGQDVALRCDPISGHVSLFWYQQALGQGPEFLTYFQNEAQLDKSGLPSDRFFAERPEGSVSTLKIQRTQQEDSAVYLCASVSTGGHTEAFFGQGTRLTVV.